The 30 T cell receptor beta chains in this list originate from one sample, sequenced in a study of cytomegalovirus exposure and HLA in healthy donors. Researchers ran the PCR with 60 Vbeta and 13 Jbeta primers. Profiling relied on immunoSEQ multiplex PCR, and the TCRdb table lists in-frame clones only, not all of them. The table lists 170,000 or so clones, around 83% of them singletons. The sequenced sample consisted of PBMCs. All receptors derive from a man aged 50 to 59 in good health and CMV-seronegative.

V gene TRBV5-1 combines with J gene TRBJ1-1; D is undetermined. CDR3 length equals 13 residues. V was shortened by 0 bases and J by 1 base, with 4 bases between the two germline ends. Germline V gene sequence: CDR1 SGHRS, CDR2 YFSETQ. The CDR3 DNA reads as TGCGCCAGCAGCTTGGTATGGAACACTGAAGCTTTCTTT. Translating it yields CASSLVWNTEAFF.

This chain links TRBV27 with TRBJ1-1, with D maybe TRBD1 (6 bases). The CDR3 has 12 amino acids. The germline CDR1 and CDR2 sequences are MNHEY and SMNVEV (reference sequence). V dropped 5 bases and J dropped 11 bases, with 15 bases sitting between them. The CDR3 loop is CASSGGPRKAFF. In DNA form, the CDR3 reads TGTGCCAGCAGTGGGGGCCCCCGGAAGGCTTTCTTT.

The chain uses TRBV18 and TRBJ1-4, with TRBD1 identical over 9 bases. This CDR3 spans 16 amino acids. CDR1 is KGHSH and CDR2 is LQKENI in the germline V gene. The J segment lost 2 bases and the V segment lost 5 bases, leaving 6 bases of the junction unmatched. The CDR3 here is CASSIRDRVTNEKLFF. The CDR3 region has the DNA TGTGCCAGCTCAATCCGGGACAGGGTCACTAATGAAAAACTGTTTTTT.

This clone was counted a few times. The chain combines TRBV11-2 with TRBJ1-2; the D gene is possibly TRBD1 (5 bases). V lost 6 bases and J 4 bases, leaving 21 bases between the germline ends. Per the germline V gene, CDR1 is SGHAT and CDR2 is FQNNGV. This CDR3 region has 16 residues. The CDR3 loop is CASSGPKGQVFYGYTF. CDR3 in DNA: TGTGCCAGCAGTGGGCCAAAGGGGCAGGTGTTCTATGGCTACACCTTC.

CDR3 loop: CASSPGGFEDTQYF. In nucleotides, the CDR3 is TGCGCCAGCTCGCCGGGAGGGTTTGAGGATACGCAGTATTTT. The chain joins TRBV5-1 to TRBJ2-3; 8 positions match TRBD2. Germline V gene lookup returns CDR1 SGHRS and CDR2 YFSETQ. Unmatched junction bases numbered 10, after V lost 7 bases and J lost 6 bases. The CDR3 is 14 amino acids.

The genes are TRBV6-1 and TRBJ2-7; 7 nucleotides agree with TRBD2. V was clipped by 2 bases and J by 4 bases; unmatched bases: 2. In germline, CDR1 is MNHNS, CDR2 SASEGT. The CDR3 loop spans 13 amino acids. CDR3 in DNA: TGTGCCAGCAGTGAACAAGCGGGGTACGAGCAGTACTTC. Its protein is CASSEQAGYEQYF.

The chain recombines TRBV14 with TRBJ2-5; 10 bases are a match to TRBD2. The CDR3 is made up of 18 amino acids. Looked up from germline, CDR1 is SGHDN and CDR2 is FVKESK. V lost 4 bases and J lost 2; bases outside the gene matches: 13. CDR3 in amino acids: CASSPRGLAGVRQETQYF. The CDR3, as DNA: TGTGCCAGCAGCCCCCGTGGGCTAGCGGGAGTTAGACAAGAGACCCAGTACTTC.

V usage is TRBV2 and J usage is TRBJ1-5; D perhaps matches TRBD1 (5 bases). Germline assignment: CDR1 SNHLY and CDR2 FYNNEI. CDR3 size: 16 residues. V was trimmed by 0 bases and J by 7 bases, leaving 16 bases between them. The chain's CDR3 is CASSEARPGYNQPQHF. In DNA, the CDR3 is TGTGCCAGCAGTGAAGCGCGACCAGGGTACAACCAGCCCCAGCATTTT.

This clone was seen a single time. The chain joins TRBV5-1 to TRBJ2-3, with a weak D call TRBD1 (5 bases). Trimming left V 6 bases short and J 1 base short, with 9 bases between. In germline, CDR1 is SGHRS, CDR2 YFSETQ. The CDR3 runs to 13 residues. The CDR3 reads CASTPTGTDTQYF. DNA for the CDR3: TGCGCCAGCACCCCGACAGGCACAGATACGCAGTATTTT.

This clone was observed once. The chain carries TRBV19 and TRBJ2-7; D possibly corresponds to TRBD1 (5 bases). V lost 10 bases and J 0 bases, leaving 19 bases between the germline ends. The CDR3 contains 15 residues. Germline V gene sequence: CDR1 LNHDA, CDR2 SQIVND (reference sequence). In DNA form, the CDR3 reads TGTGCCACCGCCGGTGGGGCAGGAATCTCCTACGAGCAGTACTTC. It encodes CATAGGAGISYEQYF. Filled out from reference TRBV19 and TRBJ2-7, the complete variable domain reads DGGITQSPKYLFRKEGQNVTLSCEQNLNHDAMYWYRQDPGQGLRLIYYSQIVNDFQKGDIAEGYSVSREKKESFPLTVTSAQKNPTAFYLCATAGGAGISYEQYFGPGTRLTVT.

CDR3 region: CASSPLGGDTQYF. CDR3 in DNA: TGTGCCAGCTCACCCCTGGGGGGTGATACGCAGTATTTT. The rearrangement joins TRBV18 to TRBJ2-3, with D perhaps matching TRBD2 (6 bases). Trimming stripped 3 bases from V and 6 bases from J, with 10 bases between. The CDR3 spans 13 residues. The germline gives CDR1 KGHSH, CDR2 LQKENI.

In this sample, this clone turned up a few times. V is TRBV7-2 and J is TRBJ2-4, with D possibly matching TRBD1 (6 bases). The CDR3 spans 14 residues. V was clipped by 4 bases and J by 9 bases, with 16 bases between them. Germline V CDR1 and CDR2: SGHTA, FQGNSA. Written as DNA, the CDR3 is TGTGCCAGCAGCTCGGGACAAGTTTTTGCCATTCAGTACTTC. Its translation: CASSSGQVFAIQYF. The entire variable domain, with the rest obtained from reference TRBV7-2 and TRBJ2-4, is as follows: GAGVSQSPSNKVTEKGKDVELRCDPISGHTALYWYRQSLGQGLEFLIYFQGNSAPDKSGLPSDRFSAERTGGSVSTLTIQRTQQEDSAVYLCASSSGQVFAIQYFGAGTRLSVL.

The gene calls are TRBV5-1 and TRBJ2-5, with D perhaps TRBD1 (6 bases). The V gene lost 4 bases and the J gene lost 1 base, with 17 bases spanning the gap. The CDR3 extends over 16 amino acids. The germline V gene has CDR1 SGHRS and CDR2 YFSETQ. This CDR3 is CASSPLAGASQETQYF. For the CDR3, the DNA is TGCGCCAGCAGCCCCCTCGCAGGGGCTTCCCAAGAGACCCAGTACTTC.

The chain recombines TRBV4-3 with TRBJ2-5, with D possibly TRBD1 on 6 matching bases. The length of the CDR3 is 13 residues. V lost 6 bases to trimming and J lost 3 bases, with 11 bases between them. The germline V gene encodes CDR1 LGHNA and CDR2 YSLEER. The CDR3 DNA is TGCGCCAGCAGGAGGGGGTGGGAAGAGACCCAGTACTTC. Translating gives CASRRGWEETQYF.

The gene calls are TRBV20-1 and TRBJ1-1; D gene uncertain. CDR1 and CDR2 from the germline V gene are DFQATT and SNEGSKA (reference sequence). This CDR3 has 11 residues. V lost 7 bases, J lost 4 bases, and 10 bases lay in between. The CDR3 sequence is CSGRSSTEAFF. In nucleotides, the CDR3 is TGCAGTGGTAGGTCGAGCACTGAAGCTTTCTTT.

The CDR3 DNA follows: TGTGCCAGCACATTCATTCGACAGGCCACTGAAGCTTTCTTT. Translated: CASTFIRQATEAFF. This chain uses TRBV11-2 with TRBJ1-1; D might be TRBD1 (6 bases). Deletions cut 7 bases from V and 4 bases from J, with 16 bases between. Germline V gene data show CDR1 as SGHAT and CDR2 as FQNNGV. This CDR3 has 14 residues.

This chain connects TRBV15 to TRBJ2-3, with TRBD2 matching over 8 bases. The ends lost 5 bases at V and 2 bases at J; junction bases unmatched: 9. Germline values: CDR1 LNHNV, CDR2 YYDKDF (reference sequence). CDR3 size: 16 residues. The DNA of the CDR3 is TGTGCCACCAGCCTGGGGACGGGAGGGATCACAGATACGCAGTATTTT. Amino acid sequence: CATSLGTGGITDTQYF.

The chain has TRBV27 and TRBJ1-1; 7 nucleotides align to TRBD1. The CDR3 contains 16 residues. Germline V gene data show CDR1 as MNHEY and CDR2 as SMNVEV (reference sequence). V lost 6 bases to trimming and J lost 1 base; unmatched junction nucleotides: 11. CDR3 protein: CASRRLTGWGNTEAFF. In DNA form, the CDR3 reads TGTGCCAGCAGACGTTTGACAGGGTGGGGGAACACTGAAGCTTTCTTT.

CDR3 protein: CASSLGLAGGLSTDTQYF. The CDR3 DNA follows: TGCGCCAGCAGCTTGGGGCTAGCGGGGGGCCTTAGCACAGATACGCAGTATTTT. The gene calls are TRBV5-1 and TRBJ2-3, with 11 bases fitting TRBD2. Germline lookup yields CDR1 SGHRS and CDR2 YFSETQ. The CDR3 consists of 18 residues. V was clipped by 0 bases and J by 0 bases; unmatched bases: 6.

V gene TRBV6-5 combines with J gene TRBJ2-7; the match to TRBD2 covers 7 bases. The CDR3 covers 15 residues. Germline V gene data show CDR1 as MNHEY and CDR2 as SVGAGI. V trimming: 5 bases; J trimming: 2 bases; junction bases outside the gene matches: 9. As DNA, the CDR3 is TGTGCCAGCAGTGTGGCACTAGCGAGGGCCTACGAGCAGTACTTC. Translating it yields CASSVALARAYEQYF.

DNA of the CDR3: TGCGCCAGCAAAACCAGGGCGAACACTGAAGCTTTCTTT. Translated, it gives CASKTRANTEAFF. The chain uses TRBV5-1 and TRBJ1-1; possibly TRBD1 for D (5 bases). Germline values: CDR1 SGHRS, CDR2 YFSETQ. The CDR3 is 13 residues long. V lost 6 bases, J lost 1 base, and 10 bases lay in between.

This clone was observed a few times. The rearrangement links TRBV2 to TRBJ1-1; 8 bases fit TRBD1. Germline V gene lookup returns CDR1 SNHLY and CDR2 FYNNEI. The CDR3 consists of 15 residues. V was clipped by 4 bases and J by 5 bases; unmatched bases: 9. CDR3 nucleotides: TGTGCCAGCAGTGTACCCCAGGGGGCAAAAACTGAAGCTTTCTTT. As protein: CASSVPQGAKTEAFF.

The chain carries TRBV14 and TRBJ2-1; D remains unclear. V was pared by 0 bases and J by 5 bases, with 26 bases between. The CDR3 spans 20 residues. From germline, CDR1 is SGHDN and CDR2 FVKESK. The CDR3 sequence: CASSQEAQDFFTFHNNEQFF. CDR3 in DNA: TGTGCCAGCAGCCAAGAGGCCCAGGATTTCTTTACCTTTCATAACAATGAGCAGTTCTTC.

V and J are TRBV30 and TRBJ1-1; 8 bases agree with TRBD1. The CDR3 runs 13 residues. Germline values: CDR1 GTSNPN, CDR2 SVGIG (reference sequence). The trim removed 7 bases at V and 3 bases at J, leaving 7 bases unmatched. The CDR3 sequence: CASRDRQYTEAFF. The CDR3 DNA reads TGTGCCTCCCGGGACAGGCAATACACTGAAGCTTTCTTT.

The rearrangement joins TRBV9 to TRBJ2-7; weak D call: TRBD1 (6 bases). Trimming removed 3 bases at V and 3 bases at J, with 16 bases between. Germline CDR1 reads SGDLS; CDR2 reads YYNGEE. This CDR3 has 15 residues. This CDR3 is CASSAGETGDYEQYF. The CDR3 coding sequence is TGTGCCAGCAGCGCCGGCGAGACAGGAGACTACGAGCAGTACTTC. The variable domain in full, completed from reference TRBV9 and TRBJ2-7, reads DSGVTQTPKHLITATGQRVTLRCSPRSGDLSVYWYQQSLDQGLQFLIQYYNGEERAKGNILERFSAQQFPDLHSELNLSSLELGDSALYFCASSAGETGDYEQYFGPGTRLTVT.

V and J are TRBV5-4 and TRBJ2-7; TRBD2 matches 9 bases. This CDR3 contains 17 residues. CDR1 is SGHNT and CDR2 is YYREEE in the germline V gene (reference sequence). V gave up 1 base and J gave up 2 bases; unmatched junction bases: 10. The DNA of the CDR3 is TGTGCCAGCAGCTTGACAGCGTTAGCGGGAGTTCCCTACGAGCAGTACTTC. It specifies CASSLTALAGVPYEQYF.

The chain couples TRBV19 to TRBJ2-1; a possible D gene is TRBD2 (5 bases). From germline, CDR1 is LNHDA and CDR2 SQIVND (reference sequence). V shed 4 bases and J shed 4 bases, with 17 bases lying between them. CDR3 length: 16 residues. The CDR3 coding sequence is TGTGCCAGTAGTAGGTTCACAGCGGTCCAATACAATGAGCAGTTCTTC. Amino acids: CASSRFTAVQYNEQFF.

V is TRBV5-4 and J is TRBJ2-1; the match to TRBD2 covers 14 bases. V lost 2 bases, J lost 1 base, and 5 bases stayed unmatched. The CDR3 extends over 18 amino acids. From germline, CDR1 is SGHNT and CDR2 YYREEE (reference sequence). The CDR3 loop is CASSFRLAGGRSYNEQFF. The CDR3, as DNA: TGTGCCAGCAGCTTTCGACTAGCGGGGGGGCGGTCCTACAATGAGCAGTTCTTC.

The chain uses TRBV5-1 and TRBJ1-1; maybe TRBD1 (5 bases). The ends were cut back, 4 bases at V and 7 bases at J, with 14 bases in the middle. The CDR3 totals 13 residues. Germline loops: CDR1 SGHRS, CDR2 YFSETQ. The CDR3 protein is CASSMWTSFEAFF. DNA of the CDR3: TGCGCCAGCAGCATGTGGACATCCTTTGAAGCTTTCTTT.

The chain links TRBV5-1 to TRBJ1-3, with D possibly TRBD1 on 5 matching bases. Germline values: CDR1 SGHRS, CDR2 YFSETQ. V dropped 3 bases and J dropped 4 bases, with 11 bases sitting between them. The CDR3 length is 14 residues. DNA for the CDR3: TGCGCCAGCAGCTCCGGGGGATTGGGAAACACCATATATTTT. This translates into CASSSGGLGNTIYF.